The next 31 T cell receptor beta chains were all read from a single sample in a study of breast tumors, draining lymph nodes, adjacent tissues. Axillary draining lymph nodes of breast cancer patients supplied the node samples. One entry per CDR3 protein results from TCRdb running MiXCR on the multiplex PCR reads. Among 150,000 to 200,000 distinct CDR3 sequences, 33% were seen once, and the ten largest hold more than 3.5%. Sample: axillary lymph node tissue. These receptors all come from a female donor with breast cancer. Some clones in this sample may be carry-over from other donors' samples.

Points on this clonotype: The junction departs from germline at one end; a sequencing error may be responsible. The chain uses TRBV4-3 and TRBJ2-2; 9 bases match TRBD2. Germline V gene lookup returns CDR1 LGHNA and CDR2 YSLEER. CDR3 length: 18 residues. The CDR3 nucleotides are TGCGCCAGCAGCCAGGCAACTATAGCGGGAGAAGATCACGGGGAGCTGTCTTTT. Its protein is CASSQATIAGEDHGELSF.

This clonotype was observed a few times. A read error may explain this, as a much larger clone is one base away. The rearrangement joins TRBV20-1 to TRBJ2-7, with D possibly matching TRBD2 (6 bases). The CDR3 covers 15 residues. Germline V lookup: CDR1 DFQATT, CDR2 SNEGSKA (reference sequence). DNA for the CDR3: TGCAGTGCTAGTCGGGACTCCTTAAGTCTGGGCGAGCGGTACTTC. It encodes CSASRDSLSLGERYF.

This clonotype was seen ten or more times. The V and J genes are TRBV4-2 and TRBJ1-5, with D maybe TRBD1 (5 bases). The CDR3 runs 16 residues. Trimming left V 0 bases short and J 2 bases short, with 11 bases between. Germline V gives CDR1 LGHNA, CDR2 YNFKEQ. The CDR3 bases are TGTGCCAGCAGCCAAGATTGGGCCAGGGGCAATCAGCCCCAGCATTTT. It translates to CASSQDWARGNQPQHF.

This clonotype has only a few counts. The junction does not match germline at one end; this may be a read error. J is TRBJ1-3 and V is TRBV12-3 or TRBV12-4; 12 bases agree with TRBD1. There are 17 residues in the CDR3. CDR3 coding DNA: TGTGCCAGCAGTTTATGGGACAGGGGGCGGAAAGGAAACACCATACATTTT. Translating it yields CASSLWDRGRKGNTIHF.

Many counts were recorded for this clonotype. This chain links TRBV6-2 or TRBV6-3 with TRBJ2-5; D may be TRBD2 (5 bases). The CDR3 runs 14 residues. Germline-derived CDR1 and CDR2 are MNHEY and SVGEGT. V shed 7 bases and J shed 5 bases, with 17 bases lying between them. This CDR3 reads CASNSRSGGETQYF. The CDR3 DNA follows: TGTGCCAGCAACTCGCGAAGCGGCGGGGAGACCCAGTACTTC.

V is TRBV15 and J is TRBJ2-1; D unresolved. Between the trimmed V and J ends, which lost 3 bases and 10 bases, there was a span of 13 bases. The germline CDR1 and CDR2 sequences are LNHNV and YYDKDF (reference sequence). The CDR3 has 13 residues. Here the CDR3 DNA reads TGTGCCACCAGCAGGAGCTTAAGGAACGAGCAGTTCTTC. Translation: CATSRSLRNEQFF.

With regard to this clonotype: Since the CDR3 does not end with the conserved phenylalanine or tryptophan, this likely comes from a read error. V gene TRBV6-6 combines with J gene TRBJ1-4; 8 bases align to TRBD1. Looked up from germline, CDR1 is MNHNY and CDR2 is SVGAGI (reference sequence). V was pared by 2 bases and J by 7 bases, with 0 bases of the junction left unmatched. The CDR3 is 13 amino acids. The CDR3 spells CASSYTGGEKLFL. As DNA, the CDR3 is TGTGCCAGCAGTTACACAGGGGGTGAAAAACTGTTTCTT.

This clonotype was counted once. The rearrangement links TRBV5-6 to TRBJ1-1, with TRBD1 matching 8 bases. Germline assignment: CDR1 SGHDT and CDR2 YYEEEE. After removal of 0 bases from V and 4 bases from J, the junction contained 2 bases not matched to a gene. The CDR3 sequence is 14 residues long. The CDR3 reads CASSLADRGTEAFF. As DNA, the CDR3 is TGTGCCAGCAGCTTGGCCGACAGGGGCACTGAAGCTTTCTTT.

This clonotype was observed at least ten times. The chain couples TRBV6-5 to TRBJ1-5, with D unclear. CDR1 and CDR2 (germline): MNHEY, SVGAGI. With 4 bases removed from V and 5 bases from J, the gap between germline ends came to 12 bases. This CDR3 is built from 14 residues. The CDR3 region is CASSLTAGYQPQHF. The CDR3 DNA follows: TGTGCCAGCAGTTTGACCGCGGGTTATCAGCCCCAGCATTTT.

At least ten counts were recorded for this clonotype. The chain combines TRBV2 with TRBJ2-1, with 9 bases identical to TRBD2. The V segment lost 6 bases and the J segment 3 bases; nucleotides outside the gene matches: 3. CDR1 SNHLY and CDR2 FYNNEI come from the germline V gene. The CDR3 has 14 residues. The CDR3 loop reads CASRKTSGYNEQFF. In DNA form, the CDR3 reads TGTGCCAGCAGAAAGACTAGCGGCTACAATGAGCAGTTCTTC.

A note on this clonotype: This could be a read error, since a much larger clone is one nucleotide away. J is TRBJ2-1 and V is TRBV6-1, with 12 bases identical to TRBD2. The CDR3 covers 13 residues. Germline loops: CDR1 MNHNS, CDR2 SASEGT. The V segment lost 5 bases and the J segment 14 bases; nucleotides outside the gene matches: 7. The CDR3 nucleotides are TGTGCCAGCAGTCCCGGACTAGCGGGGTTTAAGTTCTTC. As protein: CASSPGLAGFKFF.

This clonotype was recorded at least ten times. J is TRBJ1-2 and V is TRBV19; no definite D call. The ends were cut back, 6 bases at V and 0 bases at J, with 5 bases in the middle. Germline values: CDR1 LNHDA, CDR2 SQIVND (reference sequence). The CDR3 totals 12 residues. The CDR3 coding sequence is TGTGCCAGTAGCGCAGCTAACTATGGCTACACCTTC. This gives the protein CASSAANYGYTF.

Turning to this clonotype: This CDR3 is missing its conserved last phenylalanine or tryptophan, likely due to a read error. The chain couples TRBV27 to TRBJ2-5; D gene unclear. CDR1 is MNHEY and CDR2 is SMNVEV in the germline V gene (reference sequence). This CDR3 contains 15 residues. The V end was cut by 2 bases, the J end by 2 bases, with 12 bases between. The CDR3 nucleotides are TGTGCCAGCAGTTTACTGCCCACACCTCAAGAGACCCAGTACCTC. Protein sequence: CASSLLPTPQETQYL.

This sequence joins TRBV12-5 and TRBJ2-1; 9 bases match TRBD2. V was clipped by 5 bases and J by 5 bases; unmatched bases: 4. The germline gives CDR1 LGHNT, CDR2 FRNRAP. The CDR3 has 14 residues. CDR3: CASGGGRAHNEQFF. Written as DNA, the CDR3 is TGTGCTAGTGGTGGCGGGAGGGCCCACAATGAGCAGTTCTTC.

This clonotype was recorded once. No conserved phenylalanine or tryptophan ends this CDR3, so it is likely a read error. The J gene is TRBJ2-5, the V gene TRBV5-1; 7 nucleotides line up with TRBD2. This CDR3 has 16 amino acids. The trim removed 4 bases at V and 0 bases at J, leaving 9 bases unmatched. The germline V gene has CDR1 SGHRS and CDR2 YFSETQ. CDR3 DNA: TGCGCCAGCAGCCCCCGGGACTACCCAAACCAAGAGACCCAGTACTCC. Translation gives CASSPRDYPNQETQYS.

This clonotype was seen ten or more times. The chain combines TRBV5-1 with TRBJ2-3, with no clear D. This CDR3 is built from 14 residues. Trimming shortened V by 1 base and J by 12 bases, and 18 bases separated the two germline ends. Per the germline V gene, CDR1 is SGHRS and CDR2 is YFSETQ. The CDR3 DNA reads as TGCGCCAGCAGCTTGTTCGTCTCCAACAACCCCCAGTATTTT. It yields the protein CASSLFVSNNPQYF.

The V call is TRBV11-1, the J call TRBJ1-1; tentative D call: TRBD1 (6 bases). Trimming removed 5 bases at V and 6 bases at J, with 22 bases between. The CDR3 contains 16 residues. CDR1 SGHAT and CDR2 FQDESV come from the germline V gene (reference sequence). CDR3 DNA: TGTGCCAGCAGCCACTCAGAAACGAGACAGGTGGCTGAAGCTTTCTTT. As protein: CASSHSETRQVAEAFF.

This clonotype was detected once. The junction does not match germline at one end; this may be a read error. The chain combines TRBV29-1 with TRBJ2-3; D not resolved. From germline, CDR1 is SQVTM and CDR2 ANQGSEA. The CDR3 consists of 14 residues. The CDR3 region is CSAEPQGFGDTRYF. CDR3 in DNA: TGCAGCGCAGAGCCCCAAGGCTTTGGGGATACGCGGTATTTT.

This clonotype was counted only a few times. The chain carries TRBV29-1 and TRBJ2-1; no clear D gene. CDR1 SQVTM and CDR2 ANQGSEA come from the germline V gene. V dropped 8 bases and J dropped 8 bases, with 13 bases sitting between them. This CDR3 contains 11 residues. The CDR3 is CSSRRFDEQFF. DNA of the CDR3: TGCAGCTCTAGAAGGTTCGATGAGCAGTTCTTC.

With respect to this clonotype: One base away lies a much larger clone, so this may be a sequencing read error. The chain employs TRBV6-2 or TRBV6-3 and TRBJ2-3, with 10 bases matching TRBD2. CDR1 is MNHEY, CDR2 SVGEGT, per germline. The CDR3 loop spans 16 amino acids. CDR3 in amino acids: CASSRRPAGGPDAQYF. The CDR3 DNA follows: TGTGCCAGCAGTCGCAGGCCAGCGGGGGGGCCAGATGCGCAGTATTTT.

The table lists this clonotype with a count of one. The CDR3 ends on some other residue instead of the conserved phenylalanine or tryptophan, so this is likely a read error. The rearrangement links TRBV6-1 to TRBJ2-5; D possibly corresponds to TRBD2 (5 bases). The CDR3 sequence is 12 residues long. Trimming took 6 bases from V and 5 from J, leaving 10 bases between them. Germline V gives CDR1 MNHNS, CDR2 SASEGT. As DNA, the CDR3 is TGTGCCAGCAGCGGGGATCGGGAGACCCAGTACCTT. As protein: CASSGDRETQYL.

In the case of this clonotype: Just one base apart from a much larger clone, this may be a read error. The genes are TRBV5-6 and TRBJ2-1, with 9 nucleotides matching TRBD1. This CDR3 region has 17 residues. The ends lost 4 bases at V and 1 base at J; junction bases unmatched: 9. Per the germline V gene, CDR1 is SGHDT and CDR2 is YYEEEE. The DNA of the CDR3 is TGTGCCAGCAGCCACGGACAGGGGCCCCTGTCCTACAATGAGCAGTTCTTC. Protein sequence: CASSHGQGPLSYNEQFF.

Concerning this clonotype: As the CDR3 is not closed by the conserved phenylalanine or tryptophan, this likely results from a read error. No DNA is shown, since the ends of the CDR3 on it are uncertain; the CDR3 is the one TCRdb lists. The rearrangement links TRBV7-9 to TRBJ2-2. The CDR3 numbers 9 amino acids, ends counted. Looked up from germline, CDR1 is SEHNR and CDR2 is FQNEAQ (reference sequence). CDR3 in amino acids: CASSSQILT.

Comments on this clonotype: Being one base from a much bigger clone, this may be a read error. This chain uses TRBV2 with TRBJ1-6, with D unresolved. This CDR3 contains 15 residues. The germline CDR1 and CDR2 sequences are SNHLY and FYNNEI. The CDR3 DNA sequence: TGTGCCAGCAGTGAAGCGATTGGGGATAATTCACCCCTCTACTTT. Translating gives CASSEAIGDNSPLYF.

At least ten counts were recorded for this clonotype. The CDR3 reads CASSPDGHTGELFF. DNA for the CDR3: TGTGCCAGCTCCCCCGATGGTCACACCGGGGAGCTGTTTTTT. This sequence joins TRBV18 and TRBJ2-2; D gene ambiguous. Germline CDR1 reads KGHSH; CDR2 reads LQKENI. V was shortened by 6 bases and J by 3 bases, with 11 bases between the two germline ends. This CDR3 is built from 14 residues.

In this sample, this clonotype turned up many times. One end of the junction varies from germline; a read error may be responsible. J is TRBJ2-5 and V is TRBV5-6; D is ambiguous. CDR3 length: 17 amino acids. CDR1 SGHDT and CDR2 YYEEEE come from the germline V gene. The CDR3 region is CASSLAGQQIHQETRYF. CDR3 nucleotide sequence: TGTGCCAGCAGCTTGGCCGGGCAGCAAATTCACCAAGAGACCCGGTACTTC.

This clonotype was counted only a few times. The germline gene is not matched at one end of the junction; a read error may be the cause. The chain has TRBV5-1 and TRBJ2-1; the D gene is possibly TRBD1 (6 bases). CDR1 is SGHRS, CDR2 YFSETQ, per germline. CDR3 length equals 16 residues. CDR3 nucleotides: TGCGCCAGCAGCTTGGGGGGGACCTCGGGACACAATGGGCAGTTCTTC. Translated, it gives CASSLGGTSGHNGQFF.

This clonotype has at least ten counts. J is TRBJ1-2 and V is TRBV3-1; D not resolved. CDR3 length: 11 residues. Between the trimmed V and J ends, which lost 1 base and 14 bases, there was a span of 11 bases. Per the germline V gene, CDR1 is LGHDT and CDR2 is YNNKEL (reference sequence). CDR3 protein: CASSQGGRGTF. The CDR3 region has the DNA TGTGCCAGCAGCCAAGGAGGACGGGGTACCTTC. The full variable domain, in which reference TRBV3-1 and TRBJ1-2 provide the parts outside the CDR3, is DTAVSQTPKYLVTQMGNDKSIKCEQNLGHDTMYWYKQDSKKFLKIMFSYNNKELIINETVPNRFSPKSPDKAHLNLHINSLELGDSAVYFCASSQGGRGTFGSGTRLTVV.

This clonotype was seen many times. The chain uses TRBV9 and TRBJ2-1, with 16 bases lining up with TRBD2. CDR3 size: 15 residues. Unmatched junction bases numbered 3, after V lost 2 bases and J lost 10 bases. CDR1 is SGDLS, CDR2 YYNGEE, per germline. DNA of the CDR3: TGTGCCAGCAGCGTTGGGACTAGCGGGGGGGACGAGCAGTTCTTC. Translation gives CASSVGTSGGDEQFF.

This clonotype was recorded at least ten times. The chain employs TRBV18 and TRBJ2-3; TRBD1 is a possible D gene (6 bases). CDR1 and CDR2 from the germline V gene are KGHSH and LQKENI. Trimming removed 6 bases at V and 12 bases at J, with 22 bases between. CDR3 length: 14 amino acids. DNA of the CDR3: TGTGCCAGCTCGCCCATCTCGACAGGTGGGAGTCAGTATTTT. It specifies CASSPISTGGSQYF.

This clonotype was seen a handful of times. The chain links TRBV6-2 or TRBV6-3 to TRBJ2-1; 10 bases map to TRBD2. Germline assignment: CDR1 MNHEY and CDR2 SVGEGT. V lost 0 bases and J lost 6; bases outside the gene matches: 2. The CDR3 spans 15 residues. The CDR3 DNA follows: TGTGCCAGCAGTTACTCCCTAGCGGGGGCCAATGAGCAGTTCTTC. Translation: CASSYSLAGANEQFF.